Following are 31 T cell receptor beta chains from one sample sequenced in a study of T cells after yellow fever vaccination. Each CDR3 protein gets one entry after TCRdb re-called the 5' RACE reads with MiXCR. The sample comprises a few hundred thousand distinct CDR3 sequences, roughly a sixth of which are singletons, and 17% rests with the top ten. Sequenced here: PBMCs, sampled roughly 5 days after the first yellow fever vaccination. All receptors come from a man aged 18 to 29 who received the YFV17D yellow fever vaccine.

This clonotype occurred a few times. This sequence joins TRBV5-1 and TRBJ2-7, with D possibly matching TRBD1 (6 bases). This CDR3 region has 15 residues. V was pared by 1 base and J by 5 bases, with 16 bases between. Germline CDR1 is SGHRS and CDR2 is YFSETQ. The CDR3 is CASSLSWGLSNEQYF. The CDR3 DNA is TGCGCCAGCAGCTTGAGCTGGGGGCTTTCGAACGAGCAGTACTTC.

This clonotype turned up a few times. The CDR3 here is CASNKISVYGELFF. DNA for the CDR3: TGTGCCAGCAATAAAATCTCGGTTTACGGGGAGCTGTTTTTT. This sequence joins TRBV6-2 or TRBV6-3 and TRBJ2-2; D unresolved. CDR1 and CDR2 (germline): MNHEY, SVGEGT. This CDR3 contains 14 residues. V lost 7 bases and J 7 bases, leaving 16 bases between the germline ends.

The chain is built from TRBV3-1 and TRBJ1-2, with D perhaps TRBD1 (5 bases). Per the germline V gene, CDR1 is LGHDT and CDR2 is YNNKEL (reference sequence). This CDR3 is built from 15 residues. Trimming took off 5 bases at V and 7 bases at J, with 20 bases between the two ends. The CDR3 bases are TGTGCCAGCAGCTCGAGAGGGGTCGACGTAGGTGGCTACACCTTC. Translation: CASSSRGVDVGGYTF.

This clonotype has at least ten counts. The V call is TRBV24-1, the J call TRBJ2-2; no reliable D call. CDR3 length: 11 amino acids. V dropped 4 bases and J dropped 7 bases, with 3 bases sitting between them. Germline V lookup: CDR1 KGHDR, CDR2 SFDVKD. The CDR3 DNA reads as TGTGCCACCAGTGAAGGCGGGGAGCTGTTTTTT. It codes for CATSEGGELFF.

The rearrangement joins TRBV18 to TRBJ2-7; perhaps TRBD1 as D (5 bases). Trimming removed 3 bases from V and 6 bases from J, with 15 bases in between. The V gene's germline CDR1 is KGHSH and CDR2 LQKENI. This CDR3 has 14 amino acids. The CDR3: CASSPSRIGAEQYF. CDR3 nucleotide sequence: TGTGCCAGCTCACCTAGCCGGATAGGGGCCGAGCAGTACTTC.

V is TRBV5-1 and J is TRBJ1-1, with D possibly being TRBD1 (6 bases). The germline CDR1 and CDR2 sequences are SGHRS and YFSETQ. This CDR3 is 17 amino acids long. Trimming stripped 0 bases from V and 0 bases from J, with 15 bases between. The CDR3 region has the DNA TGCGCCAGCAGCTTGGGGTCGGGGGGGCAAGTGAACACTGAAGCTTTCTTT. Translating it yields CASSLGSGGQVNTEAFF.

This clonotype was observed many times. V is TRBV5-1 and J is TRBJ2-5; TRBD1 is a possible D gene (6 bases). CDR1 is SGHRS and CDR2 is YFSETQ in the germline V gene. The CDR3 runs to 14 residues. The V gene lost 0 bases and the J gene lost 3 bases, with 9 bases spanning the gap. The CDR3 is CASSLATGEETQYF. The CDR3 nucleotides are TGCGCCAGCAGCTTGGCGACAGGAGAAGAGACCCAGTACTTC. The full variable domain, completed using reference TRBV5-1 and TRBJ2-5, is KAGVTQTPRYLIKTRGQQVTLSCSPISGHRSVSWYQQTPGQGLQFLFEYFSETQRNKGNFPGRFSGRQFSNSRSEMNVSTLELGDSALYLCASSLATGEETQYFGPGTRLLVL.

The table lists this clonotype with a few counts. This rearrangement joins TRBV5-1 to TRBJ2-5; 8 bases agree with TRBD1. The CDR3 totals 15 residues. The germline V gene has CDR1 SGHRS and CDR2 YFSETQ. With 1 base clipped from V and 5 bases from J, the junction kept 7 bases outside the gene matches. Written as DNA, the CDR3 is TGCGCCAGCAGCTTGATTTCTGGGACAGGCGAGACCCAGTACTTC. Its protein product is CASSLISGTGETQYF.

The chain recombines TRBV6-2 or TRBV6-3 with TRBJ2-3, with 14 bases lining up with TRBD2. The germline gives CDR1 MNHEY, CDR2 SVGEGT. This CDR3 has 16 residues. V lost 2 bases to trimming and J lost 6 bases; unmatched junction nucleotides: 4. CDR3 in DNA: TGTGCCAGCAGTTACGAGGGACTAGCGGGGGTGGATACGCAGTATTTT. Its protein product is CASSYEGLAGVDTQYF.

Only a few counts were recorded for this clonotype. V and J are TRBV29-1 and TRBJ2-1; 8 bases are a match to TRBD2. Germline-derived CDR1 and CDR2 are SQVTM and ANQGSEA. The CDR3 covers 14 residues. The CDR3 DNA reads TGCAGTACACCGGGACTAGAAGTCTTCAATGAGCAGTTCTTC. As protein: CSTPGLEVFNEQFF.

The table lists this clonotype with many counts. The CDR3 DNA is TGTGCCAGCAGCTTGGGGGTCTCCGCGGGGGAGCAGTACTTC. Translating it yields CASSLGVSAGEQYF. The chain has TRBV5-4 and TRBJ2-7; D is possibly TRBD2 (6 bases). Trimming took 0 bases from V and 7 from J, leaving 14 bases between them. The CDR3 is 14 amino acids. In germline, CDR1 is SGHNT, CDR2 YYREEE (reference sequence).

In its sample, this clonotype was seen a few times. J is TRBJ2-7 and V is TRBV19; D might be TRBD2 (6 bases). This CDR3 is built from 13 residues. V was pared by 6 bases and J by 3 bases, with 12 bases between. Germline-derived CDR1 and CDR2 are LNHDA and SQIVND (reference sequence). CDR3 sequence reads: CASSLYGGYEQYF. CDR3 nucleotides: TGTGCCAGTAGCCTTTACGGGGGCTACGAGCAGTACTTC. Together with reference TRBV19 and TRBJ2-7, the CDR3 gives the full variable domain: DGGITQSPKYLFRKEGQNVTLSCEQNLNHDAMYWYRQDPGQGLRLIYYSQIVNDFQKGDIAEGYSVSREKKESFPLTVTSAQKNPTAFYLCASSLYGGYEQYFGPGTRLTVT.

The chain joins TRBV6-5 to TRBJ2-7; possible D gene TRBD2, 6 bases. In germline, CDR1 is MNHEY, CDR2 SVGAGI. V lost 5 bases, J lost 6 bases, and 17 bases lay in between. The CDR3 has 14 residues. CDR3 amino acids: CASSTRRLVTEQYF. The CDR3 DNA sequence: TGTGCCAGCAGTACCCGAAGACTAGTTACCGAGCAGTACTTC.

This clonotype was observed a handful of times. V gene TRBV4-1 combines with J gene TRBJ1-2, with D unresolved. Trimming removed 1 base at V and 6 bases at J, with 12 bases between. The CDR3 is made up of 14 amino acids. CDR1 is MGHRA, CDR2 YSYEKL, per germline. CDR3: CASSQVGLGHGYTF. The CDR3 coding sequence is TGCGCCAGCAGCCAAGTAGGGCTCGGGCATGGCTACACCTTC.

The sample holds a few counts of this clonotype. The V call is TRBV12-3 or TRBV12-4, the J call TRBJ2-3; D may be TRBD2 (7 bases). The CDR3 is 15 residues long. Between the trimmed V and J ends, which lost 5 bases and 7 bases, there was a span of 19 bases. The CDR3 is CASSPGGLPGNTQYF. The CDR3, as DNA: TGTGCCAGCAGTCCCGGGGGGCTCCCGGGGAATACGCAGTATTTT.

This clonotype has a handful of counts. The chain uses TRBV3-1 and TRBJ2-5; 9 positions match TRBD2. The CDR3 length is 17 residues. With 5 bases clipped from V and 5 bases from J, the junction kept 15 bases outside the gene matches. The V gene's germline CDR1 is LGHDT and CDR2 YNNKEL (reference sequence). In nucleotides, the CDR3 is TGTGCCAGCAGCGCAACCCCCCCGGGACTAGCCTACGAGACCCAGTACTTC. Protein sequence: CASSATPPGLAYETQYF.

The rearrangement joins TRBV19 to TRBJ2-3, with D uncertain. V lost 4 bases to trimming and J lost 3 bases, with 14 bases between them. CDR3 length: 15 amino acids. Per the germline V gene, CDR1 is LNHDA and CDR2 is SQIVND (reference sequence). The CDR3: CASSTPSIGTDTQYF. CDR3 nucleotides: TGTGCCAGTAGTACCCCTTCTATCGGTACAGATACGCAGTATTTT.

The gene calls are TRBV20-1 and TRBJ1-6; 9 nucleotides match TRBD1. Germline V gives CDR1 DFQATT, CDR2 SNEGSKA (reference sequence). CDR3 length: 15 residues. V lost 5 bases to trimming and J lost 7 bases; unmatched junction nucleotides: 9. CDR3 sequence: CSAGSGQGRNSPLHF. The CDR3 DNA follows: TGCAGTGCTGGTTCCGGACAGGGGAGAAATTCACCCCTCCACTTT.

The rearrangement uses TRBV2 and TRBJ2-2, with D unresolved. V shed 1 base and J shed 6 bases, with 9 bases lying between them. Germline V gene lookup returns CDR1 SNHLY and CDR2 FYNNEI. The CDR3 is 14 amino acids. For the CDR3, the DNA is TGTGCCAGCAGTGAAGATGGCGCTGCCGGGGAGCTGTTTTTT. It translates to CASSEDGAAGELFF.

This clonotype was seen only a few times. The chain joins TRBV6-2 or TRBV6-3 to TRBJ2-7; D is unclear. The CDR3 is made up of 14 amino acids. Germline V gives CDR1 MNHEY, CDR2 SVGEGT. Trimming took 4 bases from V and 6 from J, leaving 16 bases between them. The CDR3 spells CASSWDGFAAEQYF. The DNA for the CDR3 is TGTGCCAGCAGTTGGGATGGCTTCGCAGCCGAGCAGTACTTC.

This chain connects TRBV28 to TRBJ2-5; perhaps TRBD1 as D (5 bases). This CDR3 is built from 14 residues. The germline gives CDR1 MDHEN, CDR2 SYDVKM. The ends were cut back, 3 bases at V and 3 bases at J, with 11 bases in the middle. The CDR3: CASSFKPGKETQYF. The CDR3, as DNA: TGTGCCAGCAGTTTCAAGCCAGGGAAAGAGACCCAGTACTTC.

This clonotype was counted ten times or more. V and J are TRBV12-3 or TRBV12-4 and TRBJ2-1; 11 nucleotides align to TRBD2. The trim removed 3 bases at V and 9 bases at J, leaving 7 bases unmatched. The CDR3 loop spans 15 amino acids. CDR3 protein: CASSFGSGGDPEQFF. CDR3 bases: TGTGCCAGCAGTTTTGGTAGCGGGGGGGACCCTGAGCAGTTCTTC.

This chain connects TRBV28 to TRBJ2-5; D may be TRBD1 (5 bases). Germline V gene data show CDR1 as MDHEN and CDR2 as SYDVKM. The CDR3 is made up of 16 amino acids. Trimming took off 2 bases at V and 0 bases at J, with 13 bases between the two ends. This CDR3 reads CASSLVKGPYQETQYF. The CDR3 nucleotides read TGTGCCAGCAGTTTAGTTAAGGGGCCGTACCAAGAGACCCAGTACTTC.

This chain joins TRBV9 and TRBJ2-5, with 8 positions matching TRBD2. Trimming removed 0 bases from V and 7 bases from J; junction bases left unmatched: 8. The CDR3 totals 15 residues. The germline CDR1 and CDR2 sequences are SGDLS and YYNGEE. CDR3 residues: CASSVAGGPGGTQYF. CDR3 nucleotides: TGTGCCAGCAGCGTAGCGGGGGGGCCGGGTGGGACCCAGTACTTC.

This clonotype was observed a few times. The J gene is TRBJ1-1, the V gene TRBV4-2; 8 bases line up with TRBD1. This CDR3 comprises 16 residues. Germline V gene lookup returns CDR1 LGHNA and CDR2 YNFKEQ. Germline trimming cut 0 bases from V and 3 bases from J; bases unmatched to any gene: 6. DNA of the CDR3: TGTGCCAGCAGCCAAGAAGGGCAGGGGGCGGACACTGAAGCTTTCTTT. Translated: CASSQEGQGADTEAFF.

The CDR3 coding sequence is TGCGCCAGCAGCCCTACGGACAGGGGATTAGGATCAGCTAATGAAAAACTGTTTTTT. Translating it yields CASSPTDRGLGSANEKLFF. The rearrangement joins TRBV5-1 to TRBJ1-4, with 9 positions matching TRBD1. Germline trimming cut 4 bases from V and 3 bases from J; bases unmatched to any gene: 16. Per the germline V gene, CDR1 is SGHRS and CDR2 is YFSETQ. CDR3 length: 19 amino acids.

This rearrangement joins TRBV18 to TRBJ1-4, with unresolved D. Trimming took off 3 bases at V and 3 bases at J, with 11 bases between the two ends. The length of the CDR3 is 15 residues. Looked up from germline, CDR1 is KGHSH and CDR2 is LQKENI. In DNA form, the CDR3 reads TGTGCCAGCTCACCGCAGGAGGGAGCTAATGAAAAACTGTTTTTT. This sequence encodes CASSPQEGANEKLFF.

The DNA of the CDR3 is TGTGCCATCAGTGAATCGGGCAGCCAAGAGACCCAGTACTTC. The encoded protein is CAISESGSQETQYF. The chain is built from TRBV10-3 and TRBJ2-5; unclear D gene. Looked up from germline, CDR1 is ENHRY and CDR2 is SYGVKD. The CDR3 contains 14 residues. Trimming pared 3 bases from V and 1 base from J, leaving 9 bases between.

The chain carries TRBV6-5 and TRBJ2-3; 10 nucleotides agree with TRBD2. V was pared by 2 bases and J by 11 bases, with 7 bases of the junction left unmatched. Germline V gives CDR1 MNHEY, CDR2 SVGAGI. The CDR3 is 14 amino acids. This CDR3 reads CASSYEVAGGMQYF. The CDR3 DNA follows: TGTGCCAGCAGTTACGAAGTAGCGGGAGGAATGCAGTATTTT.

The chain recombines TRBV4-3 with TRBJ1-1, with 7 positions matching TRBD1. V gave up 0 bases and J gave up 3 bases; unmatched junction bases: 7. The CDR3 totals 16 residues. The germline V gene has CDR1 LGHNA and CDR2 YSLEER. The DNA of the CDR3 is TGCGCCAGCAGCCAAGATGGAGCAGGGGGAGACACTGAAGCTTTCTTT. Translation: CASSQDGAGGDTEAFF.

The rearrangement uses TRBV7-9 and TRBJ1-5; 10 positions agree with TRBD1. Trimming removed 5 bases from V and 0 bases from J; junction bases left unmatched: 4. Germline V gene sequence: CDR1 SEHNR, CDR2 FQNEAQ (reference sequence). The CDR3 consists of 16 residues. The CDR3 bases are TGTGCCAGCAGCGATCGGACAGGGGGTAGCAATCAGCCCCAGCATTTT. This gives the protein CASSDRTGGSNQPQHF.